The 30 T cell receptor beta chains in this list originate from one sample, sequenced in a study of EBV T-cell therapy then PD-1 blockade in nasopharyngeal carcinoma. Treatment here: AdE1-LMPpoly-expanded autologous EBV-specific T-cell therapy followed by anti-PD-1 nivolumab. These TCRs are of unknown antigen specificity. This table comes from immunoSEQ multiplex PCR, and its TCRdb copy is limited to in-frame clones, with some not included. The data contain some 17,000 clones, over 70% of them singletons. The source was CD8+ T cells from blood, collected at day 0 from a patient whose treatment included autologous EBV-specific T cells and nivolumab. The receptors shown here come from a man aged 35-49 years with nasopharyngeal carcinoma.

This clone was detected a few times. This rearrangement joins TRBV9 to TRBJ2-2; 10 bases map to TRBD1. The germline V gene encodes CDR1 SGDLS and CDR2 YYNGEE. The CDR3 consists of 16 residues. V trimming: 4 bases; J trimming: 6 bases; junction bases outside the gene matches: 9. The CDR3 loop is CASSPRTGGSPGELFF. In nucleotides, the CDR3 is TGTGCCAGCAGCCCTCGGACAGGGGGTTCACCCGGGGAGCTGTTTTTT.

CDR3 protein: CASGTGGQGAYGYTF. Written as DNA, the CDR3 is TGTGCTAGTGGAACTGGGGGACAGGGAGCCTATGGCTACACCTTC. J is TRBJ1-2 and V is TRBV12-5; 9 bases agree with TRBD1. The CDR3 covers 15 residues. Germline V gene sequence: CDR1 LGHNT, CDR2 FRNRAP. J was trimmed by 4 bases and V by 6 bases; bases with no gene match: 9.

This clone counts as medium-sized. The chain joins TRBV29-1 to TRBJ1-1; possible D gene TRBD1, 6 bases. This CDR3 comprises 13 residues. Trimming took 2 bases from V and 7 from J, leaving 14 bases between them. Looked up from germline, CDR1 is SQVTM and CDR2 is ANQGSEA. The CDR3 DNA follows: TGCAGCGTTGAATGGGGAGGGGGGCATGAAGCTTTCTTT. It codes for CSVEWGGGHEAFF.

This clone was counted only a few times. V and J are TRBV24-1 and TRBJ1-2; D is unclear. Germline CDR1 reads KGHDR; CDR2 reads SFDVKD. The length of the CDR3 is 12 residues. Trimming cost V 6 bases and J 5 bases, with 9 bases left between them. CDR3 region: CATSQWRYGYTF. The CDR3 bases are TGTGCCACCAGTCAATGGCGATATGGCTACACCTTC.

Comment on this clone: Other DNA variants within this sample encode the same CDR3. The rearrangement uses TRBV27 and TRBJ2-7; maybe TRBD1 (5 bases). The V gene lost 5 bases and the J gene lost 0 bases, with 8 bases spanning the gap. CDR1 and CDR2 from the germline V gene are MNHEY and SMNVEV (reference sequence). This CDR3 is built from 13 residues. The CDR3 region has the DNA TGTGCCAGCAGTCCCCAGGGCTCCTACGAGCAGTACTTC. Translated, it gives CASSPQGSYEQYF.

The V gene is TRBV6-5, the J gene TRBJ2-1; 8 bases are a match to TRBD1. The CDR3 contains 13 residues. Per germline, CDR1 MNHEY and CDR2 SVGAGI. V dropped 7 bases and J dropped 7; count of bases not matched to a gene: 6. The CDR3 DNA reads as TGTGCCAGCACCCAACAGGGGGGAAATGAGCAGTTCTTC. Translating it yields CASTQQGGNEQFF.

The V and J genes are TRBV7-3 and TRBJ1-3; D may be TRBD1 (5 bases). V was pared by 9 bases and J by 0 bases, with 6 bases between. CDR1 SGHTA and CDR2 FQGTGA come from the germline V gene. This CDR3 spans 12 amino acids. The CDR3 protein is CARGGSGNTIYF. CDR3 nucleotides: TGTGCCAGGGGGGGCTCTGGAAACACCATATATTTT.

J is TRBJ2-1 and V is TRBV24-1, with no clear D. Per the germline V gene, CDR1 is KGHDR and CDR2 is SFDVKD. There are 16 residues in the CDR3. The V gene lost 1 base and the J gene lost 0 bases, with 9 bases spanning the gap. The CDR3: CATSDLARSSYNEQFF. The CDR3 DNA is TGTGCCACCAGTGATTTAGCCCGAAGCTCCTACAATGAGCAGTTCTTC.

This chain's CDR3 is CASSYSPAGSSYEQYF. As DNA, the CDR3 is TGTGCCAGCAGTTACTCACCAGCGGGGAGCTCCTACGAGCAGTACTTC. This rearrangement joins TRBV6-5 to TRBJ2-7, with TRBD2 identical over 7 bases. V shed 0 bases and J 0 bases; nucleotides not matched to a gene: 5. CDR1 is MNHEY and CDR2 is SVGAGI in the germline V gene. This CDR3 comprises 16 residues.

The genes are TRBV6-5 and TRBJ1-1; 8 bases agree with TRBD1. The CDR3 is made up of 14 amino acids. Germline lookup yields CDR1 MNHEY and CDR2 SVGAGI. V gave up 2 bases and J gave up 11 bases; unmatched junction bases: 10. This chain's CDR3 is CASSYDRTGQGAFF. The CDR3 bases are TGTGCCAGCAGTTACGATAGGACAGGGCAGGGCGCTTTCTTT.

The chain recombines TRBV6-4 with TRBJ2-3, with D possibly called TRBD1 or TRBD2 (6 bases each). This CDR3 comprises 14 residues. Germline CDR1 MRHNA, CDR2 SNTAGT. V was clipped by 2 bases and J by 2 bases, with 8 bases between them. The chain's CDR3 is CASSDGGPTDTQYF. As DNA, the CDR3 is TGTGCCAGCAGTGACGGGGGGCCCACAGATACGCAGTATTTT.

The genes are TRBV5-8 and TRBJ1-4; 8 bases are a match to TRBD1. Trimming at V came to 0 bases and at J to 0 bases, leaving 4 bases not matched to a gene. The germline gives CDR1 SGHTS, CDR2 YDEGEE. This CDR3 contains 17 residues. The CDR3 loop is CASSLVTGVATNEKLFF. CDR3 nucleotides: TGTGCCAGCAGCTTGGTGACAGGGGTTGCAACTAATGAAAAACTGTTTTTT.

This chain connects TRBV15 to TRBJ2-1; 9 bases map to TRBD2. In germline, CDR1 is LNHNV, CDR2 YYDKDF (reference sequence). The CDR3 spans 17 residues. The J segment lost 8 bases and the V segment lost 1 base, leaving 12 bases of the junction unmatched. CDR3 loop: CATSRVRGGLAGDEQFF. CDR3 sequence (DNA): TGTGCCACCAGCAGAGTCAGGGGGGGACTAGCCGGCGATGAGCAGTTCTTC.

This clone has a single count. This chain uses TRBV27 with TRBJ2-7, with 8 bases fitting TRBD1. The CDR3 is made up of 18 amino acids. In germline, CDR1 is MNHEY, CDR2 SMNVEV (reference sequence). V was clipped by 2 bases and J by 2 bases; unmatched bases: 14. The CDR3 protein is CASSLNPRRTGPTYEQYF. As DNA, the CDR3 is TGTGCCAGCAGTTTAAATCCGAGACGGACAGGGCCAACCTACGAGCAGTACTTC.

This clone has only one observation. The V gene is TRBV19, the J gene TRBJ2-1; maybe TRBD1 (5 bases). The V end was cut by 11 bases, the J end by 7 bases, with 12 bases between. CDR1 is LNHDA and CDR2 is SQIVND in the germline V gene (reference sequence). The CDR3 length is 11 residues. The CDR3 is CAGGDSNEQFF. In DNA, the CDR3 is TGTGCCGGCGGAGACAGTAATGAGCAGTTCTTC.

The V gene is TRBV7-9, the J gene TRBJ2-4; possible D gene TRBD2, 5 bases. This CDR3 is built from 19 residues. Per the germline V gene, CDR1 is SEHNR and CDR2 is FQNEAQ (reference sequence). V was clipped by 5 bases and J by 3 bases, with 26 bases between them. CDR3 bases: TGTGCCAGCAGCCCGACCGGGCTAGACCCCCTCCGGGGCAAAAACATTCAGTACTTC. This gives the protein CASSPTGLDPLRGKNIQYF. Complete variable domain (other parts from reference TRBV7-9 and TRBJ2-4): DTGVSQNPRHKITKRGQNVTFRCDPISEHNRLYWYRQTLGQGPEFLTYFQNEAQLEKSRLLSDRFSAERPKGSFSTLEIQRTEQGDSAMYLCASSPTGLDPLRGKNIQYFGAGTRLSVL.

The V and J genes are TRBV6-4 and TRBJ2-1, with 14 bases identical to TRBD2. The CDR3 totals 15 residues. The V and J ends lost 5 bases and 8 bases, in that order; junction bases with no gene match: 5. Germline lookup yields CDR1 MRHNA and CDR2 SNTAGT. The CDR3 region is CASSSTSGGADEQFF. The DNA of the CDR3 is TGTGCCAGCAGTTCGACTAGCGGGGGGGCCGATGAGCAGTTCTTC.

The chain joins TRBV4-1 to TRBJ1-4; 9 positions agree with TRBD1. The CDR3 has 18 amino acids. CDR1 is MGHRA and CDR2 is YSYEKL in the germline V gene. The J segment lost 3 bases and the V segment lost 2 bases, leaving 10 bases of the junction unmatched. CDR3 DNA sequence: TGCGCCAGCAGCCAACTTATATGGGACAGGGCTTCTAATGAAAAACTGTTTTTT. Amino acids: CASSQLIWDRASNEKLFF.

The chain links TRBV19 to TRBJ1-1, with D hard to call. The CDR3 covers 13 residues. V lost 5 bases, J lost 2 bases, and 9 bases lay in between. The germline gives CDR1 LNHDA, CDR2 SQIVND (reference sequence). The CDR3 nucleotides read TGTGCCAGTAGTGTGACACTAAACACTGAAGCTTTCTTT. This encodes CASSVTLNTEAFF.

V and J are TRBV30 and TRBJ2-5, with TRBD1 matching over 11 bases. J gave up 5 bases and V 0 bases, and 11 bases lay outside the gene matches. The CDR3 runs to 17 residues. Germline V lookup: CDR1 GTSNPN, CDR2 SVGIG (reference sequence). The CDR3 is CAWSVIGTGGCMETQYF. Here the CDR3 DNA reads TGTGCCTGGAGTGTAATCGGGACAGGGGGTTGTATGGAGACCCAGTACTTC.

This clone was counted once. The rearrangement links TRBV7-6 to TRBJ1-2; a weak D match, TRBD1 (5 bases). Germline CDR1 reads SGHVS; CDR2 reads FNYEAQ. CDR3 length equals 16 residues. V lost 3 bases to trimming and J lost 0 bases, with 14 bases between them. Written as DNA, the CDR3 is TGTGCCAGCAGCTTCATAGACAGAAAAGCTAACTATGGCTACACCTTC. Amino acid sequence: CASSFIDRKANYGYTF.

In its sample, this clone was seen once. The rearrangement uses TRBV6-2 or TRBV6-3 and TRBJ2-3; TRBD1 or TRBD2 may be the D gene (5 bases each). Trimming took off 2 bases at V and 4 bases at J, with 13 bases between the two ends. The CDR3 length is 15 residues. The V gene's germline CDR1 is MNHEY and CDR2 SVGEGT. The CDR3 loop is CASSYATRGPDTQYF. The CDR3 region has the DNA TGTGCCAGCAGTTACGCCACTAGGGGCCCAGATACGCAGTATTTT.

This sequence joins TRBV3-1 (or the pseudogene TRBV3-2) and TRBJ2-5; D call uncertain. CDR1 is LGHDT, CDR2 YNNKEL, per germline (reference sequence). V was clipped by 0 bases and J by 1 base, with 9 bases between them. The CDR3 extends over 15 amino acids. The DNA of the CDR3 is TGTGCCAGCAGCCAAGAGCTCCTAGTCCAAGAGACCCAGTACTTC. Translation: CASSQELLVQETQYF.

The chain has TRBV30 and TRBJ1-2; TRBD1 agrees at 9 bases. The CDR3 is made up of 14 amino acids. J gave up 2 bases and V 3 bases, and 4 bases lay outside the gene matches. The germline V gene encodes CDR1 GTSNPN and CDR2 SVGIG (reference sequence). The CDR3 region is CAWRSTGGNYGYTF. The DNA for the CDR3 is TGTGCCTGGAGGTCGACAGGGGGAAACTATGGCTACACCTTC. The whole variable domain, filled in from reference TRBV30 and TRBJ1-2, reads SQTIHQWPATLVQPVGSPLSLECTVEGTSNPNLYWYRQAAGRGLQLLFYSVGIGQISSEVPQNLSASRPQDRQFILSSKKLLLSDSGFYLCAWRSTGGNYGYTFGSGTRLTVV.

The chain links TRBV5-5 to TRBJ1-1; TRBD1 might be the D (5 bases). Germline V lookup: CDR1 SGHKS, CDR2 YYEKEE (reference sequence). This CDR3 is 13 amino acids long. V lost 0 bases, J lost 3 bases, and 6 bases lay in between. The CDR3 protein is CASSLGGDTEAFF. The CDR3, as DNA: TGTGCCAGCAGCTTGGGAGGGGACACTGAAGCTTTCTTT.

The V call is TRBV3-1 (or the pseudogene TRBV3-2), the J call TRBJ2-1; D unresolved. This CDR3 spans 13 amino acids. Trimming removed 2 bases from V and 3 bases from J, with 5 bases in between. The germline CDR1 and CDR2 sequences are LGHDT and YNNKEL (reference sequence). The CDR3 loop is CASSQFSYNEQFF. CDR3 coding DNA: TGTGCCAGCAGCCAATTTAGCTACAATGAGCAGTTCTTC.

This chain uses TRBV27 with TRBJ1-1; no definite D call. Trimming pared 6 bases from V and 6 bases from J, leaving 14 bases between. CDR1 and CDR2 (germline): MNHEY, SMNVEV (reference sequence). This CDR3 contains 13 residues. CDR3 DNA sequence: TGTGCCAGCAGCATCGACCGGAGGGCTGAAGCTTTCTTT. This translates into CASSIDRRAEAFF.

The genes are TRBV6-2 or TRBV6-3 and TRBJ2-4, with D perhaps TRBD2 (5 bases). V dropped 4 bases and J dropped 0 bases, with 7 bases sitting between them. The germline CDR1 and CDR2 sequences are MNHEY and SVGEGT. The CDR3 covers 14 residues. The CDR3 reads CASSSGIAKNIQYF. Here the CDR3 DNA reads TGTGCCAGCAGTTCGGGGATAGCCAAAAACATTCAGTACTTC.

V usage is TRBV19 and J usage is TRBJ2-7; D unresolved. This CDR3 spans 13 amino acids. The ends were cut back, 1 base at V and 4 bases at J, with 8 bases in the middle. The germline V gene has CDR1 LNHDA and CDR2 SQIVND (reference sequence). The CDR3 DNA sequence: TGTGCCAGTAGTATAGGGCTGGGTTACGAGCAGTACTTC. Translation: CASSIGLGYEQYF.

V is TRBV7-6 and J is TRBJ1-6; 8 positions agree with TRBD1. The CDR3 extends over 16 amino acids. Germline trimming cut 1 base from V and 4 bases from J; bases unmatched to any gene: 3. Per the germline V gene, CDR1 is SGHVS and CDR2 is FNYEAQ. For the CDR3, the DNA is TGTGCCAGCAGCTTAGGGGACAGGAGTTATAATTCACCCCTCCACTTT. This encodes CASSLGDRSYNSPLHF.